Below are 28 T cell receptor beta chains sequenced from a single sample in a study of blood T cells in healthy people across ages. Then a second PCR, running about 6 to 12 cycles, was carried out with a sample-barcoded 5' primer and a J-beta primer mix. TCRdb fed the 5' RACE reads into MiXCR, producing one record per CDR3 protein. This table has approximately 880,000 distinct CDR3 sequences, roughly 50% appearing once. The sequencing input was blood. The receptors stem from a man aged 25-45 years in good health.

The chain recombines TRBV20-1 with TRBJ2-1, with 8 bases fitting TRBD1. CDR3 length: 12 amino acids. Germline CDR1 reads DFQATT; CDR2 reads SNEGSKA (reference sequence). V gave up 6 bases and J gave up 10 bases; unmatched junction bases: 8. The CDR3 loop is CSANRGASEQFF. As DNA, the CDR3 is TGCAGTGCGAACAGGGGGGCGAGCGAGCAGTTCTTC.

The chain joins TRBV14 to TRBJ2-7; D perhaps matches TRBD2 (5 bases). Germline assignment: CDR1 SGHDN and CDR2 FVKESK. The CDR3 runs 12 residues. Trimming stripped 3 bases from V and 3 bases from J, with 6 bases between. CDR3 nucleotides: TGTGCCAGCAGCCATCGGGACTACGAGCAGTACTTC. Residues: CASSHRDYEQYF.

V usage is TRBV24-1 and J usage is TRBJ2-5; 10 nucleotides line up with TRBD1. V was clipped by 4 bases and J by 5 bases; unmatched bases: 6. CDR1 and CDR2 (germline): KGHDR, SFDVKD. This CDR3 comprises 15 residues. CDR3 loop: CATSEPDRGQETQYF. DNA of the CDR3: TGTGCCACCAGTGAGCCCGACAGGGGGCAGGAGACCCAGTACTTC.

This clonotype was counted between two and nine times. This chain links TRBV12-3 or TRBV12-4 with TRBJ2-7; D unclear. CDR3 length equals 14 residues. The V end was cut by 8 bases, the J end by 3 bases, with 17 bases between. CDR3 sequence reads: CASSQTDTNYEQYF. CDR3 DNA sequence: TGTGCCAGCTCCCAAACCGATACCAACTACGAGCAGTACTTC.

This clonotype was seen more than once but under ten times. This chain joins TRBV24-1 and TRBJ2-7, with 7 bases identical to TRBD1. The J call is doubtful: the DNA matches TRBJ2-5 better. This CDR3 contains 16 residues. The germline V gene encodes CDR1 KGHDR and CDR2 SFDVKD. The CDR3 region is CATSDVNRGRGETQYF. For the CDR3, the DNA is TGTGCCACCAGTGACGTCAACAGGGGCCGTGGGGAGACCCAGTACTTC.

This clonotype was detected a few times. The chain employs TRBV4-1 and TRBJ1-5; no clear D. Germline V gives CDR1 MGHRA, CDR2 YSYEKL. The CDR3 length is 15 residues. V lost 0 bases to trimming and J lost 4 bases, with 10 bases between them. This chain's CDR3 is CASSQDGLANQPQHF. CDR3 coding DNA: TGCGCCAGCAGCCAAGATGGGCTGGCTAATCAGCCCCAGCATTTT.

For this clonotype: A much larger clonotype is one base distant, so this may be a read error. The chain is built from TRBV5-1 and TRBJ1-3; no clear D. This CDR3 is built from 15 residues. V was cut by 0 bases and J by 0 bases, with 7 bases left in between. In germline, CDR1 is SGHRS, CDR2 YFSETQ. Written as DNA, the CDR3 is TGCGCCAGCAGCTTGGGACGGATCTCTGGAAACACCATATATTTT. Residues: CASSLGRISGNTIYF.

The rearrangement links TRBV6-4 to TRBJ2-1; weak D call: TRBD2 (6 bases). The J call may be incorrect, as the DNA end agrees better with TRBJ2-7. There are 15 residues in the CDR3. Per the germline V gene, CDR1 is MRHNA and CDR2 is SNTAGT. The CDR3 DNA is TGTGCCAGCAGTCCACTAGCTGGGGACCACAATGAGCAGTACTTC. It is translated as CASSPLAGDHNEQYF.

In DNA form, the CDR3 reads TGCGCCAGCAGCCATGGGGACAGCTCCTACGGGCAGTACTTC. It encodes CASSHGDSSYGQYF. The chain carries TRBV4-1 and TRBJ2-5, with 7 positions matching TRBD1. Germline CDR1 reads MGHRA; CDR2 reads YSYEKL. This CDR3 contains 14 residues. Trimming cost V 3 bases and J 11 bases; bases outside gene matches: 12.

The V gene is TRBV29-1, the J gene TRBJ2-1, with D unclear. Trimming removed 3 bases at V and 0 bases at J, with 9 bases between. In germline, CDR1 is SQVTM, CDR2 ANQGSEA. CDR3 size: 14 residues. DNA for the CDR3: TGCAGCGTTGAGAAGGGCTCCTCCTACAATGAGCAGTTCTTC. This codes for CSVEKGSSYNEQFF.

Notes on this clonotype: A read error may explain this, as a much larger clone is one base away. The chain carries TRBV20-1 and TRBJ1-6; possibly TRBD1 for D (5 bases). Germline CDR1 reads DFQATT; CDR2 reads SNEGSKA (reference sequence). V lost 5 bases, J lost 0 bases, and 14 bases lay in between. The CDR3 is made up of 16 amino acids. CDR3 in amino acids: CSAASGPSSYNSPLHF. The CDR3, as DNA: TGCAGTGCTGCTTCAGGGCCCAGCTCCTATAATTCACCCCTCCACTTT.

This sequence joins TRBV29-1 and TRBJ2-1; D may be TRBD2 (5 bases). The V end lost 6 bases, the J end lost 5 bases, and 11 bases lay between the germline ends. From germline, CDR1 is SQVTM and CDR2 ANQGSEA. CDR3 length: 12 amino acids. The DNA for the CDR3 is TGCAGCGTGAGGGAAGCGCACAATGAGCAGTTCTTC. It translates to CSVREAHNEQFF.

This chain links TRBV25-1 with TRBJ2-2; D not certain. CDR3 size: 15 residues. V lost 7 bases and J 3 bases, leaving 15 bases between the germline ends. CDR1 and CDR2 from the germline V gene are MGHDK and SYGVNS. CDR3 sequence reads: CASTRKGMDTGELFF. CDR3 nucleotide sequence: TGTGCCAGCACCCGGAAGGGTATGGACACCGGGGAGCTGTTTTTT.

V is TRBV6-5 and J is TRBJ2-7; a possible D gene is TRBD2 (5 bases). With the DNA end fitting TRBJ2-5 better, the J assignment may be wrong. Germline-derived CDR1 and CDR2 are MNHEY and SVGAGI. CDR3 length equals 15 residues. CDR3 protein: CASSYSRAGRETQYF. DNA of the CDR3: TGTGCCAGCAGTTACTCGAGGGCAGGACGGGAGACCCAGTACTTC.

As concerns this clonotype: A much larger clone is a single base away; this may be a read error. CDR3 sequence: CASSQQTGLQGTQYF. The DNA for the CDR3 is TGTGCCAGCAGCCAACAGACAGGACTCCAAGGGACCCAGTACTTC. The chain carries TRBV27 and TRBJ2-7; tentatively, D is TRBD1 (6 bases). The end of the DNA is better explained by TRBJ2-5, so the J call may be wrong. CDR1 and CDR2 (germline): MNHEY, SMNVEV (reference sequence). CDR3 length: 15 amino acids.

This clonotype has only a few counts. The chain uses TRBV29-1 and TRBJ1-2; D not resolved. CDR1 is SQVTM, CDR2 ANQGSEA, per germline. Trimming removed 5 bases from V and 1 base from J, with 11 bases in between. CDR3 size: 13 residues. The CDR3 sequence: CSVSWENNYGYTF. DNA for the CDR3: TGCAGCGTTTCCTGGGAGAATAACTATGGCTACACCTTC.

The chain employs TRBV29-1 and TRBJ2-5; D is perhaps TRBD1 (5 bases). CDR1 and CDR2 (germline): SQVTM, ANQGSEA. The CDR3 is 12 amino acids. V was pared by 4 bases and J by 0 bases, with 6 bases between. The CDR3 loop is CSVGQHQETQYF. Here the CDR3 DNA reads TGCAGCGTTGGACAGCACCAAGAGACCCAGTACTTC.

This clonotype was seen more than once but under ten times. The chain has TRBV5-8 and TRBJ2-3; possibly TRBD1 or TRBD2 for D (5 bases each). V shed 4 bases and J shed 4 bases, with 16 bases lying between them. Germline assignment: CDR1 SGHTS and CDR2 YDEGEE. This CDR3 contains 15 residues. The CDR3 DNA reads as TGTGCCAGCAGCGATGACCAGGGAGAGGCAGATACGCAGTATTTT. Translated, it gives CASSDDQGEADTQYF.

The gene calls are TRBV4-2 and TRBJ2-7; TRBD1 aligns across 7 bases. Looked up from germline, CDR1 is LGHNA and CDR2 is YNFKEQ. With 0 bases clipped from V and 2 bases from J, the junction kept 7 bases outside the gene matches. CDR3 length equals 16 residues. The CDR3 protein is CASSQDLTGSPYEQYF. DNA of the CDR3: TGTGCCAGCAGCCAAGATCTGACAGGGTCCCCCTACGAGCAGTACTTC.

The CDR3 DNA is TGCGCCAGCAGCCAAGAGCTTCTCCGGGACAACTCCTACGAGCAGTACTTC. It is translated as CASSQELLRDNSYEQYF. V gene TRBV4-1 combines with J gene TRBJ2-7, with D possibly TRBD1 on 6 matching bases. V lost 0 bases to trimming and J lost 0 bases, with 15 bases between them. Per the germline V gene, CDR1 is MGHRA and CDR2 is YSYEKL. The CDR3 totals 17 residues.

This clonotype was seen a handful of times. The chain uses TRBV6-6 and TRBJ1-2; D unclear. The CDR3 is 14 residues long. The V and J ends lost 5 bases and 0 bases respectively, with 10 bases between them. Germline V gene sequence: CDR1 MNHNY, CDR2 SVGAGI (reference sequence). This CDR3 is CASSTVGANYGYTF. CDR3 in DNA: TGTGCCAGCAGTACGGTGGGAGCTAACTATGGCTACACCTTC.

The CDR3 protein is CASSLKPREWETQYF. CDR3 nucleotide sequence: TGTGCCAGCAGTTTAAAACCGAGGGAATGGGAGACCCAGTACTTC. The chain links TRBV27 to TRBJ2-5, with D tentatively TRBD2 (5 bases). CDR1 and CDR2 from the germline V gene are MNHEY and SMNVEV (reference sequence). CDR3 size: 15 residues. V was shortened by 2 bases and J by 5 bases, with 15 bases between the two germline ends.

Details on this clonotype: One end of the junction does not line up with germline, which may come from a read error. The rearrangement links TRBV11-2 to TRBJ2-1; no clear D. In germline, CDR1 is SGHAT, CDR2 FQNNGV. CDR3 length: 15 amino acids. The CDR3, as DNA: TGTGCCTGCAGCCATTCGGCCCCTTCCCTCAATGAGCAGTTCTTC. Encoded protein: CACSHSAPSLNEQFF.

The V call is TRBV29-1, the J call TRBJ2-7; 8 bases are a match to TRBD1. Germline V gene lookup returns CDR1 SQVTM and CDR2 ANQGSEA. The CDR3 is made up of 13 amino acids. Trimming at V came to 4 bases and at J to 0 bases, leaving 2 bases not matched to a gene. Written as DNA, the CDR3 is TGCAGCGTTGGGGGACAGGCCTCCTACGAGCAGTACTTC. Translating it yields CSVGGQASYEQYF.

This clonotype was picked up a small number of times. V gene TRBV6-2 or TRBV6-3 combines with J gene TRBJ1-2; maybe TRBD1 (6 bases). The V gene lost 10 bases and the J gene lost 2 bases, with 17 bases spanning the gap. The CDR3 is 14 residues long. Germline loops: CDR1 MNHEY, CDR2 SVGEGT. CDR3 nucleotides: TGTGCCACCAGACGGGACACACGCAACTATGGCTACACCTTC. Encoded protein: CATRRDTRNYGYTF.

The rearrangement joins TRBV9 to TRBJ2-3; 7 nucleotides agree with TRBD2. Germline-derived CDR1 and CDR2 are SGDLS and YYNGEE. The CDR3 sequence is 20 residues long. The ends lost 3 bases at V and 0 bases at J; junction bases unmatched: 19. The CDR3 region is CASSGLALRGLTSSTDTQYF. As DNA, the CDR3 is TGTGCCAGCAGCGGACTAGCTCTACGGGGATTAACTTCTAGCACAGATACGCAGTATTTT.

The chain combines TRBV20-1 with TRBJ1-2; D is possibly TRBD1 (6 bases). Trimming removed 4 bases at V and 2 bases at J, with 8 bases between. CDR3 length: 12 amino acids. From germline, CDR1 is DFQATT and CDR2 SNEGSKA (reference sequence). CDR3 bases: TGCAGTGCTAATGACAGGAACTATGGCTACACCTTC. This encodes CSANDRNYGYTF.

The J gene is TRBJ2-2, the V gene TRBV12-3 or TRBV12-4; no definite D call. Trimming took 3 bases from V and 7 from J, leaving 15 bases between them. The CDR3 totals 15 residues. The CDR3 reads CASSFRPDFGGELFF. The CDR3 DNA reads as TGTGCCAGCAGTTTTCGTCCAGATTTCGGCGGGGAGCTGTTTTTT.